The 3 T cell receptor beta chains presented below share a single source sample, sequenced in a study of cytomegalovirus exposure and HLA in healthy donors listed by TCRdb under 2017. Preparation of the library involved the immunoSEQ multiplex PCR assay. As stored in TCRdb, this immuneACCESS dataset retains in-frame rearrangements with V and J assigned. A fraction of the clones does not appear; measured against another copy, unresolved V genes explain less than half of the discrepancy, and the remainder lacks a known reason. In all, the sample holds about 150,000 clones, and approximately 86% of those were seen once. 20% to 25% of the sample comes from the top ten. Input material: PBMCs. Every receptor here comes from a young man in good health and CMV-seropositive.

This chain joins TRBV6-1 and TRBJ2-7; unclear D gene. The CDR3 sequence is 12 residues long. V gave up 2 bases and J gave up 3 bases, with 5 bases separating them. Germline CDR1 and CDR2: MNHNS and SASEGT. The DNA for the CDR3 is TGTGCCAGCAGTGAATCCTACTACGAGCAGTACTTC. It encodes CASSESYYEQYF.

The rearrangement uses TRBV6-1 and TRBJ2-3; 9 nucleotides agree with TRBD1. CDR1 is MNHNS, CDR2 SASEGT, per germline. The V gene end was trimmed by 6 bases and the J gene end by 6 bases; junction bases not matched to a gene: 10. The CDR3 spans 15 residues. The CDR3: CASRVSGTGTDTQYF. CDR3 sequence (DNA): TGTGCCAGCAGGGTATCCGGGACAGGGACCGATACGCAGTATTTT.

The chain is built from TRBV30 and TRBJ1-2; unclear D gene. The CDR3 is 15 amino acids. V lost 0 bases to trimming and J lost 4 bases, with 15 bases between them. The germline V gene encodes CDR1 GTSNPN and CDR2 SVGIG (reference sequence). CDR3 sequence reads: CAWSVQYGDRYGYTF. CDR3 bases: TGTGCCTGGAGTGTACAGTACGGGGATCGCTATGGCTACACCTTC.